The sequence of this T cell receptor beta chain was determined in a study of a mutant IDH1 vaccine in newly diagnosed glioma. Study information: Patients got radiotherapy, temozolomide, or both beforehand, and most got both.

This CDR3 comprises 16 residues. Germline V gives CDR1 MGHRA, CDR2 YSYEKL. V gave up 7 bases and J gave up 0 bases; unmatched junction bases: 8. This clone has only a few counts. As yet, its antigen is unknown. Here immunoSEQ multiplex PCR was the method, and the copy in TCRdb shows in-frame clones only, minus some. The sample lists 25,000 to 30,000 clones, about three quarters occurring once. Documented time point: week 35, safety follow-up. The study gave 300 ug of mutant IDH1 20-mer peptide per vaccine dose, with topical imiquimod. Every donor had a new WHO grade 3 or 4 astrocytoma that was IDH1-mutant, with loss of nuclear ATRX.

This sequence originates from a man in his fifties with glioma. The sample here was PBMCs, taken from a glioma patient whose treatment included an IDH1 peptide vaccine. V is TRBV4-1 and J is TRBJ2-1; the match to TRBD1 covers 8 bases. CDR3 sequence reads: CASNTLTGGSYNEQFF. The CDR3 DNA reads TGCGCCAGCAACACCTTAACAGGGGGCTCCTACAATGAGCAGTTCTTC.